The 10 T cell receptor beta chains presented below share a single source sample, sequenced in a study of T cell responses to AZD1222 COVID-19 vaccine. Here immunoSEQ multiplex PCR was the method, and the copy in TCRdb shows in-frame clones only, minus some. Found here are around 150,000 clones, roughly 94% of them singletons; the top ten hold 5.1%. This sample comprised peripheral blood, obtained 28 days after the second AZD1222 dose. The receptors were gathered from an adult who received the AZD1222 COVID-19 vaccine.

In DNA form, the CDR3 reads TGTGCCAGCTCACCCACCCACCTTGGCAATGAGCAGTTCTTC. It codes for CASSPTHLGNEQFF. The genes are TRBV18 and TRBJ2-1, with D hard to call. V dropped 3 bases and J dropped 6 bases, with 12 bases sitting between them. The germline V gene encodes CDR1 KGHSH and CDR2 LQKENI. This CDR3 is 14 amino acids long.

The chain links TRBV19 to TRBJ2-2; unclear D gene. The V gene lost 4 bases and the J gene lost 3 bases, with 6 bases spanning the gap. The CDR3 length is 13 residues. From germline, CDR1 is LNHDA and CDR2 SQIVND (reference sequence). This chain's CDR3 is CASSTWYTGELFF. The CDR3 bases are TGTGCCAGTAGTACTTGGTACACCGGGGAGCTGTTTTTT.

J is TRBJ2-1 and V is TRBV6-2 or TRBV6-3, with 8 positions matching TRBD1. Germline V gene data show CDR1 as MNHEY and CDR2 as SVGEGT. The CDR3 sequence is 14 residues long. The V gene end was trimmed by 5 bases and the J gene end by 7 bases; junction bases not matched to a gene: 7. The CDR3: CASSARGQVNEQFF. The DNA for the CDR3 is TGTGCCAGCAGTGCACGGGGACAGGTAAATGAGCAGTTCTTC.

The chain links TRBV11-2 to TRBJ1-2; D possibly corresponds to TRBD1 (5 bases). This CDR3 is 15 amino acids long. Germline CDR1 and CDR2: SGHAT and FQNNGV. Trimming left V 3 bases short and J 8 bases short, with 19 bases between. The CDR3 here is CASSFNTDSPKGYTF. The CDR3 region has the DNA TGTGCCAGCAGCTTTAATACCGACAGCCCTAAAGGCTACACCTTC.

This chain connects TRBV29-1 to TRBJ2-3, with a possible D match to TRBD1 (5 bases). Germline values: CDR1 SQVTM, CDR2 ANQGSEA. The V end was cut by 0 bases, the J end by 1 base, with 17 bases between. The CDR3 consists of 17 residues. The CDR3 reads CSVEDWTSPGGTDTQYF. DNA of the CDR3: TGCAGCGTTGAAGATTGGACATCCCCAGGTGGCACAGATACGCAGTATTTT.

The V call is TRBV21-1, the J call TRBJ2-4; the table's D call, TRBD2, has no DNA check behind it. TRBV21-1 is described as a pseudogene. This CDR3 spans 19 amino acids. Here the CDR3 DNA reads TGTGCCAGCAGTCCGACTAGCCCGGGAGTATGTTTAGCCAAAAACATTCAGTACTTC. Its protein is CASSPTSPGVCLAKNIQYF.

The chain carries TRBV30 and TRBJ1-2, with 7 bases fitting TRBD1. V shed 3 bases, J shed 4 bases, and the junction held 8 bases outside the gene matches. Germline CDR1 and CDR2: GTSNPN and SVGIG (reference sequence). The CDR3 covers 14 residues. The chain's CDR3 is CAWRRQGAFYGYTF. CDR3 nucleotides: TGTGCCTGGAGGAGACAGGGAGCCTTCTATGGCTACACCTTC.

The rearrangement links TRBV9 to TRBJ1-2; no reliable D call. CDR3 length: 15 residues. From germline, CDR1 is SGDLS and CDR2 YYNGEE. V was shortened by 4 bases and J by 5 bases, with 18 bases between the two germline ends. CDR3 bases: TGTGCCAGCAGCACCGGACGGATCCTAACATATGGCTACACCTTC. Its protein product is CASSTGRILTYGYTF.

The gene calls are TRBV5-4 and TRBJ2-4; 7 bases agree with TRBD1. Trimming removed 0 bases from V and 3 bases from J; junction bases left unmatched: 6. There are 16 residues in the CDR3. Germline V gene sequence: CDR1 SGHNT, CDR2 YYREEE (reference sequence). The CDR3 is CASSLARGLGKNIQYF. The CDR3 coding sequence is TGTGCCAGCAGCTTGGCGAGGGGGCTCGGCAAAAACATTCAGTACTTC.

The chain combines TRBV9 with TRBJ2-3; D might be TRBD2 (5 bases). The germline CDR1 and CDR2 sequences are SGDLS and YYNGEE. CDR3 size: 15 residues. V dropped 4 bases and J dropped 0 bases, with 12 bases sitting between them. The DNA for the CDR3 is TGTGCCAGCAGCCCACCAGGCGGGAGCACAGATACGCAGTATTTT. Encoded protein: CASSPPGGSTDTQYF.